This T cell receptor beta chain derives from a study of blood T cell repertoires in COVID-19. Across the whole study: PBMCs, B-cell-depleted T cells, or T cells were the source of the cDNA or gDNA that made up the material.

V was pared by 8 bases and J by 1 base, with 5 bases of the junction left unmatched. CDR3 length: 15 amino acids. Germline V gene data show CDR1 as MNHEY and CDR2 as SMNVEV (reference sequence). In the original analysis: Quantification of nucleated cells was approximated via reference gene primer amplification. Repertoires were generated with immunoSEQ multiplex PCR, while TCRdb's copy carries only in-frame clones and drops some. V and J calls plus clone size are reproduced from that table; the DNA served to infer D and trimming. Counted here are roughly 71,000 clones, roughly 90% occurring once; the ten biggest clones make up roughly 28%.

The TCR sequence derives from a man aged 50 to 59 with acute or convalescent COVID-19. The rearrangement uses TRBV27 and TRBJ2-3; 11 nucleotides line up with TRBD2. Source material: peripheral blood. CDR3 sequence (DNA): TGTGCCAGCCACCAACTAGCGGGGGGCACAGATACGCAGTATTTT. Residues: CASHQLAGGTDTQYF.